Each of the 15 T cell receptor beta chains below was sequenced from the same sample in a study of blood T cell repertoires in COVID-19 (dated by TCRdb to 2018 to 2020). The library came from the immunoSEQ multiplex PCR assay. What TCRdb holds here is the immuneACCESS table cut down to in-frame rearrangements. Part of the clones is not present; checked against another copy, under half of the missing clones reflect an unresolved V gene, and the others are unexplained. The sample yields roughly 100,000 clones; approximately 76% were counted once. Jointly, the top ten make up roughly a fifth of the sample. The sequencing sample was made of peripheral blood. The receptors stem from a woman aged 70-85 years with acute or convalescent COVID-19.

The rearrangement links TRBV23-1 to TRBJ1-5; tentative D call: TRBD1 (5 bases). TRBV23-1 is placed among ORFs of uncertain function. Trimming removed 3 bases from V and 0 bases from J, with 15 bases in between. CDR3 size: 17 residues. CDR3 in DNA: TGCGCCAGCAGTCACCAGGAGGAGGGGTATAGCAATCAGCCCCAGCATTTT. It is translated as CASSHQEEGYSNQPQHF.

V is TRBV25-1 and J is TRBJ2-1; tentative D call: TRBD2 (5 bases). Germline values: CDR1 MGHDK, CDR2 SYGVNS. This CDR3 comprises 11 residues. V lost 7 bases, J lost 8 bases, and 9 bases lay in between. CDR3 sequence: CASTAGDEQFF. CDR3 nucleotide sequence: TGTGCCAGCACGGCGGGCGATGAGCAGTTCTTC.

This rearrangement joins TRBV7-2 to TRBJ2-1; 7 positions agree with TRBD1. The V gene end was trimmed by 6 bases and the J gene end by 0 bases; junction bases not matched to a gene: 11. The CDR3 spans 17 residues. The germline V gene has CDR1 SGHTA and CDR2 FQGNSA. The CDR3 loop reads CASRPRTGSGSYNEQFF. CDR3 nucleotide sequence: TGTGCCAGCAGGCCCCGGACAGGCTCGGGCTCCTACAATGAGCAGTTCTTC. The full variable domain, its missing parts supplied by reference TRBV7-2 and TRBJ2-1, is GAGVSQSPSNKVTEKGKDVELRCDPISGHTALYWYRQSLGQGLEFLIYFQGNSAPDKSGLPSDRFSAERTGGSVSTLTIQRTQQEDSAVYLCASRPRTGSGSYNEQFFGPGTRLTVL.

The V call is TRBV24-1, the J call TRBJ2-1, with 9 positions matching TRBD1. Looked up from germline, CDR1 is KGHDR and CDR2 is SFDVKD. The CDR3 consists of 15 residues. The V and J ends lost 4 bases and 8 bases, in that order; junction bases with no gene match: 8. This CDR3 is CATSDPVQGAYEQFF. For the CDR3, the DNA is TGTGCCACCAGTGACCCCGTACAGGGGGCCTATGAGCAGTTCTTC.

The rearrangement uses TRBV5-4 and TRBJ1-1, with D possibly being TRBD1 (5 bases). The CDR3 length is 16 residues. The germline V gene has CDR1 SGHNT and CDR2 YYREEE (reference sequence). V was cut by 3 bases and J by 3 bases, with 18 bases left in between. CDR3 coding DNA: TGTGCCAGCAGCTCTCAACAGACGGCCAGGGACACTGAAGCTTTCTTT. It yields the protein CASSSQQTARDTEAFF.

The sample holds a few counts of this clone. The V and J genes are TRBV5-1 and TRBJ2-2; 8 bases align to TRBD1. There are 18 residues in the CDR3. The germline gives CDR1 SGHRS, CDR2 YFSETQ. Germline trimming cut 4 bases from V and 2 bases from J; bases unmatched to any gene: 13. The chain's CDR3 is CASSQRWMGTGNTGELFF. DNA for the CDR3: TGCGCCAGCAGCCAGAGGTGGATGGGGACAGGCAACACCGGGGAGCTGTTTTTT.

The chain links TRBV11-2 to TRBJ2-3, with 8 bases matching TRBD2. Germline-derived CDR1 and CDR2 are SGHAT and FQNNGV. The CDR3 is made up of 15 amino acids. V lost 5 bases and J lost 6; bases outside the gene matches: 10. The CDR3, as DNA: TGTGCCAGCAGCCCTGGGACGGGGGGGTTCGATACGCAGTATTTT. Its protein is CASSPGTGGFDTQYF.

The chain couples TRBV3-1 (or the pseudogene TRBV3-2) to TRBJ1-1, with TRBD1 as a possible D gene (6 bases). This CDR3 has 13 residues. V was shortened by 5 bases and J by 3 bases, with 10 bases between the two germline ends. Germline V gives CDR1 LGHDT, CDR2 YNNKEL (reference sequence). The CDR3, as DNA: TGTGCCAGCAGCTCAGGGGTAGACACTGAAGCTTTCTTT. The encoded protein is CASSSGVDTEAFF.

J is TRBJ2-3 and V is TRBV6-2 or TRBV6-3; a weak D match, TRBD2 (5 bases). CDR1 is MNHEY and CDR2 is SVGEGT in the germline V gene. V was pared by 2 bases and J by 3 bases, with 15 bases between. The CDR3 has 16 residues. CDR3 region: CASSYEGRRVTDTQYF. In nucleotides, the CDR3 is TGTGCCAGCAGTTACGAGGGCAGGAGAGTAACAGATACGCAGTATTTT.

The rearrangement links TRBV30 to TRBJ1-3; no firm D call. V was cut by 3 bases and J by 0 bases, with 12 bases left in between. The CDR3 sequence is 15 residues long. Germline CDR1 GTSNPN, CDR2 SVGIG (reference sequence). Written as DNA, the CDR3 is TGTGCCTGGAGGGCGGGAATACACTCTGGAAACACCATATATTTT. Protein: CAWRAGIHSGNTIYF.

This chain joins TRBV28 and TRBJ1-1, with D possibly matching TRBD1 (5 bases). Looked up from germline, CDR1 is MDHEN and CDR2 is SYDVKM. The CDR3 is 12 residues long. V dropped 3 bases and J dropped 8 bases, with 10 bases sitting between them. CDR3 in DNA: TGTGCCAGCAGTTTCGGACAAGCAGAAGCTTTCTTT. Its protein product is CASSFGQAEAFF.

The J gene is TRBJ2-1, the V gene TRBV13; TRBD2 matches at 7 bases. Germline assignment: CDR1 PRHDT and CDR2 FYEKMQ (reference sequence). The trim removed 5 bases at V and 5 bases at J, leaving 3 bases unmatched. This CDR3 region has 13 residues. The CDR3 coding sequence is TGTGCCAGCAGCGACGGGACTAACAATGAGCAGTTCTTC. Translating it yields CASSDGTNNEQFF.

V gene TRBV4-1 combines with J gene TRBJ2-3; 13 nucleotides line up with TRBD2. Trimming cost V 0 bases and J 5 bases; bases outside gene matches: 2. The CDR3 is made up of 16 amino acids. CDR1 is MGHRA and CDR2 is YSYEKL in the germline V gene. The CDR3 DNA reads TGCGCCAGCAGCCAAGAGCGGACTAGCGGGGGAGATACGCAGTATTTT. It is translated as CASSQERTSGGDTQYF.

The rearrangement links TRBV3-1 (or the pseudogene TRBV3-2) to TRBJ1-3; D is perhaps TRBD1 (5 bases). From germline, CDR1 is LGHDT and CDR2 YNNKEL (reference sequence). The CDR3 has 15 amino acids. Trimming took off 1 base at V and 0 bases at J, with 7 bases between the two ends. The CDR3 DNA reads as TGTGCCAGCAGCCAAGGACAGAACTCTGGAAACACCATATATTTT. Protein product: CASSQGQNSGNTIYF.

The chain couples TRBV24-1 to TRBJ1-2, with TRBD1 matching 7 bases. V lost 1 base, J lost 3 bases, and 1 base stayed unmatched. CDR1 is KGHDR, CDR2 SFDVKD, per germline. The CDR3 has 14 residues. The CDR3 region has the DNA TGTGCCACCAGTGATTTTACAGGGGACTATGGCTACACCTTC. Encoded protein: CATSDFTGDYGYTF.